Below are 22 T cell receptor beta chains sequenced from a single sample in a study of cytomegalovirus exposure and HLA in healthy donors. Generated by immunoSEQ multiplex PCR, the TCRdb table keeps only in-frame clones and is missing some. The sample has 70,000 or so clones, 85% to 95% seen once. Sequenced input: PBMCs. These receptors all stem from a young woman in good health and CMV-seropositive.

V usage is TRBV25-1 and J usage is TRBJ1-1; no definite D call. There are 12 residues in the CDR3. Germline-derived CDR1 and CDR2 are MGHDK and SYGVNS. Trimming shortened V by 3 bases and J by 8 bases, and 10 bases separated the two germline ends. The CDR3 DNA reads as TGTGCCAGCAGTGATAGCCGTATCGAAGCTTTCTTT. It codes for CASSDSRIEAFF.

The J gene is TRBJ2-1, the V gene TRBV6-5; 10 nucleotides align to TRBD2. The CDR3 extends over 15 amino acids. V lost 7 bases and J lost 3; bases outside the gene matches: 6. CDR1 MNHEY and CDR2 SVGAGI come from the germline V gene. DNA of the CDR3: TGTGCCAGCACCCCCCCTAGCGGGGGCTACAATGAGCAGTTCTTC. Protein: CASTPPSGGYNEQFF.

The CDR3 protein is CAWSQDRVGNTEAFF. CDR3 nucleotide sequence: TGTGCCTGGAGCCAGGACAGGGTGGGGAACACTGAAGCTTTCTTT. The V call is TRBV30, the J call TRBJ1-1; 8 bases map to TRBD1. With 3 bases clipped from V and 1 base from J, the junction kept 7 bases outside the gene matches. The CDR3 is made up of 15 amino acids. The germline V gene encodes CDR1 GTSNPN and CDR2 SVGIG (reference sequence).

This chain links TRBV10-2 with TRBJ1-5; D is unresolved. From germline, CDR1 is WSHSY and CDR2 SAAADI. This CDR3 has 13 amino acids. Trimming cost V 6 bases and J 4 bases, with 10 bases left between them. The CDR3 is CASSPGRNQPQHF. In DNA form, the CDR3 reads TGCGCCAGCAGCCCAGGTCGAAATCAGCCCCAGCATTTT.

This chain uses TRBV6-1 with TRBJ1-4, with D tentatively TRBD1 (6 bases). The CDR3 spans 14 residues. The germline V and J ends were trimmed by 6 bases and 7 bases, with 15 bases remaining between them. The germline V gene has CDR1 MNHNS and CDR2 SASEGT. The CDR3 is CASRLGHGLEKLFF. Here the CDR3 DNA reads TGTGCCAGCAGGCTGGGACACGGCCTTGAAAAACTGTTTTTT.

This rearrangement joins TRBV10-3 to TRBJ1-1, with D perhaps TRBD1 (5 bases). Looked up from germline, CDR1 is ENHRY and CDR2 is SYGVKD. Trimming stripped 4 bases from V and 0 bases from J, with 6 bases between. The CDR3 spans 13 residues. CDR3 protein: CAISGGMNTEAFF. CDR3 in DNA: TGTGCCATCAGTGGGGGCATGAACACTGAAGCTTTCTTT.

The chain couples TRBV9 to TRBJ2-1; 14 bases agree with TRBD2. Germline V gene lookup returns CDR1 SGDLS and CDR2 YYNGEE. Losses at the gene ends were 7 bases for V and 7 bases for J; bases not matched to a gene: 1. The CDR3 has 13 residues. As DNA, the CDR3 is TGTGCCAGCGGGACTAGCGGGAGTAATGAGCAGTTCTTC. It encodes CASGTSGSNEQFF.

The genes are TRBV7-2 and TRBJ2-3; TRBD2 might be the D (6 bases). Per the germline V gene, CDR1 is SGHTA and CDR2 is FQGNSA. The CDR3 is 16 amino acids. V was cut by 1 base and J by 0 bases, with 11 bases left in between. Here the CDR3 DNA reads TGTGCCAGCAGCTTAGTTCGGGAGATTAGCACAGATACGCAGTATTTT. This gives the protein CASSLVREISTDTQYF.

The chain is built from TRBV4-2 and TRBJ2-3; 12 nucleotides line up with TRBD2. Trimming took 3 bases from V and 4 from J; bases not matched to a gene: 17. The CDR3 extends over 20 amino acids. Germline V CDR1 and CDR2: LGHNA, YNFKEQ. In DNA form, the CDR3 reads TGTGCCAGCAGCCAGGAGCCGAGGGCCAACCTAGCGGGAGGGCCAGATACGCAGTATTTT. It is translated as CASSQEPRANLAGGPDTQYF.

The rearrangement links TRBV2 to TRBJ2-3; D remains unclear. CDR1 is SNHLY, CDR2 FYNNEI, per germline. Trimming shortened V by 8 bases and J by 2 bases, and 8 bases separated the two germline ends. The CDR3 has 12 amino acids. The CDR3 nucleotides read TGTGCCAGCGCGAGTCTCACAGATACGCAGTATTTT. Its translation is CASASLTDTQYF.

This clone was counted a single time. This chain links TRBV4-1 with TRBJ2-2, with 7 positions matching TRBD2. Trimming took 4 bases from V and 4 from J; bases not matched to a gene: 6. The CDR3 has 15 amino acids. Germline CDR1 and CDR2: MGHRA and YSYEKL. The CDR3 DNA is TGCGCCAGCAGCCCAGTCGGGAGGTCCACCGGGGAGCTGTTTTTT. Protein sequence: CASSPVGRSTGELFF.

The chain has TRBV30 and TRBJ2-2; 12 nucleotides agree with TRBD1. The CDR3 is 13 amino acids. CDR1 and CDR2 from the germline V gene are GTSNPN and SVGIG (reference sequence). Unmatched junction bases numbered 4, after V lost 8 bases and J lost 6 bases. CDR3 bases: TGTGCCAGGGACAGGGGGCTGGCCGGGGAGCTGTTTTTT. Its protein product is CARDRGLAGELFF.

In this sample, this clone turned up once. The chain links TRBV7-2 to TRBJ2-5; D unclear. This CDR3 region has 14 residues. The V gene's germline CDR1 is SGHTA and CDR2 FQGNSA. The V end was cut by 0 bases, the J end by 5 bases, with 10 bases between. The CDR3: CASSLARGTETQYF. CDR3 DNA: TGTGCCAGCAGCTTAGCCCGTGGCACCGAGACCCAGTACTTC.

This chain's CDR3 is CASSFAATGELFF. The CDR3 nucleotides read TGTGCCAGCAGTTTCGCGGCCACCGGGGAGCTGTTTTTT. The chain joins TRBV6-6 to TRBJ2-2; D unresolved. The CDR3 runs to 13 residues. The germline CDR1 and CDR2 sequences are MNHNY and SVGAGI (reference sequence). The V end lost 4 bases, the J end lost 4 bases, and 7 bases lay between the germline ends.

The chain has TRBV7-2 and TRBJ1-6; possible D gene TRBD1, 5 bases. V was pared by 5 bases and J by 3 bases, with 8 bases between. Germline-derived CDR1 and CDR2 are SGHTA and FQGNSA. The CDR3 sequence is 14 residues long. The CDR3 reads CASSVDNYNSPLHF. As DNA, the CDR3 is TGTGCCAGCAGCGTGGACAACTATAATTCACCCCTCCACTTT.

The CDR3, as DNA: TGTGCCAGCAGCAAACGGGACTTAGTTGCCAAAAACATTCAGTACTTC. Translation: CASSKRDLVAKNIQYF. This rearrangement joins TRBV21-1 to TRBJ2-4; TRBD2 reflects the table's D call only, with no check against the DNA. TRBV21-1 has pseudogene status. The CDR3 is 16 amino acids.

V gene TRBV9 combines with J gene TRBJ2-5; TRBD1 aligns across 9 bases. In germline, CDR1 is SGDLS, CDR2 YYNGEE. J gave up 2 bases and V 3 bases, and 11 bases lay outside the gene matches. The CDR3 extends over 17 amino acids. As DNA, the CDR3 is TGTGCCAGCAGCGAGGGGACAGGGCCCTACCCACAAGAGACCCAGTACTTC. The encoded protein is CASSEGTGPYPQETQYF.

The chain is built from TRBV7-9 and TRBJ1-4; 8 nucleotides match TRBD1. With V trimmed by 4 bases and J by 6 bases, 13 bases remained unmatched. Germline loops: CDR1 SEHNR, CDR2 FQNEAQ (reference sequence). This CDR3 has 17 residues. CDR3 in amino acids: CASSSPSGTGLDEKLFF. The DNA for the CDR3 is TGTGCCAGCAGCTCACCTTCCGGGACAGGACTCGATGAAAAACTGTTTTTT. Drawing the rest from reference TRBV7-9 and TRBJ1-4, the complete variable domain is DTGVSQNPRHKITKRGQNVTFRCDPISEHNRLYWYRQTLGQGPEFLTYFQNEAQLEKSRLLSDRFSAERPKGSFSTLEIQRTEQGDSAMYLCASSSPSGTGLDEKLFFGSGTQLSVL.

This chain joins TRBV7-2 and TRBJ1-6, with D perhaps TRBD1 (5 bases). This CDR3 comprises 15 residues. Germline values: CDR1 SGHTA, CDR2 FQGNSA. Trimming stripped 3 bases from V and 10 bases from J, with 16 bases between. The DNA of the CDR3 is TGTGCCAGCAGCTTGTCCGGGACGGGAGGCTCACCCCTCCACTTT. Translation: CASSLSGTGGSPLHF.

This clone was seen only once. The CDR3 reads CASSSLAGGDNEQFF. In DNA form, the CDR3 reads TGTGCCAGCAGCTCCTTAGCGGGGGGGGACAATGAGCAGTTCTTC. The chain couples TRBV5-5 to TRBJ2-1; 11 nucleotides align to TRBD2. Germline lookup yields CDR1 SGHKS and CDR2 YYEKEE (reference sequence). Trimming cost V 3 bases and J 5 bases; bases outside gene matches: 4. This CDR3 is built from 15 residues.

This rearrangement joins TRBV13 to TRBJ2-5; 8 bases fit TRBD2. Per germline, CDR1 PRHDT and CDR2 FYEKMQ (reference sequence). This CDR3 comprises 15 residues. Trimming cost V 3 bases and J 2 bases; bases outside gene matches: 5. CDR3 sequence (DNA): TGTGCCAGCAGCTTTCGAGGCGGGGGGCAAGAGACCCAGTACTTC. Its protein product is CASSFRGGGQETQYF.

This clone is a singleton in its sample. The genes are TRBV6-1 and TRBJ2-2; the D gene is possibly TRBD1 (6 bases). Germline loops: CDR1 MNHNS, CDR2 SASEGT. Trimming shortened V by 6 bases and J by 5 bases, and 10 bases separated the two germline ends. This CDR3 spans 13 amino acids. For the CDR3, the DNA is TGTGCCAGCAGGGTGGGGGCGACCGGGGAGCTGTTTTTT. Translated: CASRVGATGELFF.